This T cell receptor beta chain was recovered during a study of neoadjuvant anti-PD-1 for oral cavity cancer. Turning to the study itself: Patients without progression got a fourth dose around day 43. General study findings and limits: Treg/Th17 ratio rose with pretreatment blood and fell with post-treatment tumor TCRbeta clonality.

The count of this clone is one. What it binds is unknown. Survey sequencing of tumors mostly used about 4.8 ug DNA, two replicates. Libraries were prepared by immunoSEQ multiplex PCR; TCRdb keeps only in-frame clonotypes and omits some of them. Here the sample spans 9,500 to 12,000 clones, 40% to 65% being singletons. Patients were newly diagnosed with stage II-IVA oral cavity squamous cell carcinoma without prior systemic or radiation treatment. The V gene's germline CDR1 is SNHLY and CDR2 FYNNEI. Trimming pared 4 bases from V and 4 bases from J, leaving 8 bases between. The CDR3 extends over 13 amino acids.

The sequence was collected from a person aged 35 to 85 with oral cavity squamous cell carcinoma. The chain joins TRBV2 to TRBJ1-3; no reliable D call. This specimen consisted of tumor tissue, obtained before nivolumab (anti-PD-1) treatment. The CDR3 reads CASSGPSGNTIYF. The CDR3, as DNA: TGTGCCAGCAGTGGACCTTCGGGAAACACCATATATTTT.